The 2 T cell receptor beta chains reported below all come from one sample, sequenced in a study of vaccination and CD4 T cells after COVID-19. Which antigens these TCRs recognize remains unknown. Noted treatment: roughly nine-day PBMC culture with coronavirus spike peptide pools or control peptides (ViraFEST assay). An unexposed donor provided the CD4+ T cells, which were collected before the COVID-19 pandemic (2011-2018). With the Oncomine TCR Beta short-read assay, DNA from cultured CD4+ T cells was sequenced. TCRdb re-called the PCR reads with MiXCR, one entry per CDR3 protein. The sample has roughly 10,000 distinct CDR3 sequences, 55% to 75% seen once. What was sequenced was CD4+ T cells from blood, cultured in vitro. These TCRs come from a human donor in good health.

The gene calls are TRBV7-2 and TRBJ1-1; no clear D gene. The CDR3 is 14 residues long. Trimming pared 2 bases from V and 5 bases from J, leaving 12 bases between. The germline gives CDR1 SGHTA, CDR2 FQGNSA. The chain's CDR3 is CASSLTGFRTEAFF. The CDR3 bases are TGTGCCAGCAGCTTAACGGGTTTTAGGACTGAAGCTTTCTTT.

This clonotype was found a few times. V and J are TRBV7-2 and TRBJ1-5; D is uncertain. The germline V gene has CDR1 SGHTA and CDR2 FQGNSA. The length of the CDR3 is 14 residues. The germline V and J ends were trimmed by 1 base and 4 bases, with 8 bases remaining between them. CDR3 coding DNA: TGTGCCAGCAGCTTAGTCCACTTGAATCAGCCCCAGCATTTT. It translates to CASSLVHLNQPQHF.